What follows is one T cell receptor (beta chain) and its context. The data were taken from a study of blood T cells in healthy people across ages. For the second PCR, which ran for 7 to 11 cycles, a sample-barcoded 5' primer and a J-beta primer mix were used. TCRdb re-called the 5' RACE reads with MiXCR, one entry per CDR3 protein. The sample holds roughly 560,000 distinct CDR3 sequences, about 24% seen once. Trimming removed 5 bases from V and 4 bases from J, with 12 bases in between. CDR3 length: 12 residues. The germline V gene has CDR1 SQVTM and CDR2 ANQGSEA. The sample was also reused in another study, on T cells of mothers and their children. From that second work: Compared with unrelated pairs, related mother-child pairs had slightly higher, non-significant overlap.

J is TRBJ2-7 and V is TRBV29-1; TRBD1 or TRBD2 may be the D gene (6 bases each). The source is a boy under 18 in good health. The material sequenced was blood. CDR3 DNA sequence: TGCAGCGTTCTGGGGGGCAAGTACGAGCAGTACTTC. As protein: CSVLGGKYEQYF.